The 9 T cell receptor beta chains below all came from one sample that was sequenced in a study of blood T cell repertoires in COVID-19. Data came from immunoSEQ multiplex PCR; TCRdb stores just in-frame clones and leaves some out. The repertoire holds some 370,000 clones, with around 90% as singletons. Sequencing was carried out using peripheral blood. The source of these receptors is a man aged 18 to 30 with active or convalescent COVID-19.

V and J are TRBV5-6 and TRBJ2-2, with 9 nucleotides matching TRBD2. V shed 6 bases, J shed 6 bases, and the junction held 15 bases outside the gene matches. There are 17 residues in the CDR3. Looked up from germline, CDR1 is SGHDT and CDR2 is YYEEEE. The CDR3 loop is CASTPGRAAGGPGELFF. CDR3 coding DNA: TGTGCCAGCACCCCCGGTAGAGCAGCGGGAGGACCCGGGGAGCTGTTTTTT.

CDR3 loop: CASSWDRGGEQFF. In nucleotides, the CDR3 is TGTGCCAGCAGTTGGGACAGGGGAGGTGAGCAGTTCTTC. This chain joins TRBV12-3 or TRBV12-4 and TRBJ2-1, with 10 bases that match TRBD1. The CDR3 covers 13 residues. V gave up 4 bases and J gave up 9 bases; unmatched junction bases: 3.

This chain joins TRBV11-2 and TRBJ2-3; possible D gene TRBD1, 6 bases. Deletions cut 2 bases from V and 0 bases from J, with 15 bases between. Germline V gene lookup returns CDR1 SGHAT and CDR2 FQNNGV. The CDR3 has 17 residues. CDR3 DNA: TGTGCCAGCAGCTTAACAGGGAAGAGGGGTAGCACAGATACGCAGTATTTT. Its protein is CASSLTGKRGSTDTQYF.

This chain connects TRBV29-1 to TRBJ2-1; D perhaps matches TRBD1 (5 bases). Trimming stripped 4 bases from V and 9 bases from J, with 19 bases between. Germline loops: CDR1 SQVTM, CDR2 ANQGSEA. There are 14 residues in the CDR3. CDR3 nucleotide sequence: TGCAGCGTTGTGGGGCTGGGTGTATCGAGTGAGCAGTTCTTC. This codes for CSVVGLGVSSEQFF.

The gene calls are TRBV7-2 and TRBJ1-1; D call uncertain. The CDR3 contains 15 residues. Trimming left V 4 bases short and J 1 base short, with 13 bases between. The germline CDR1 and CDR2 sequences are SGHTA and FQGNSA. This CDR3 reads CASSSRLSTNTEAFF. CDR3 coding DNA: TGTGCCAGCAGCTCCAGACTCTCGACGAACACTGAAGCTTTCTTT.

The chain employs TRBV5-3 and TRBJ1-2; D is possibly TRBD1 (5 bases). TRBV5-3 is assigned to the ORF class and has an uncertain function. This CDR3 comprises 15 residues. Trimming took off 4 bases at V and 0 bases at J, with 13 bases between the two ends. CDR3 in amino acids: CARSALTEANYGYTF. In DNA form, the CDR3 reads TGTGCCAGAAGCGCCTTGACAGAAGCTAACTATGGCTACACCTTC.

This clone came up once. The CDR3 is CASSVGPGLGQPQHF. The DNA for the CDR3 is TGTGCCAGCAGCGTAGGTCCAGGGCTGGGTCAGCCCCAGCATTTT. The chain carries TRBV9 and TRBJ1-5; D might be TRBD1 (5 bases). Germline V gene data show CDR1 as SGDLS and CDR2 as YYNGEE. Trimming pared 0 bases from V and 6 bases from J, leaving 13 bases between. The CDR3 totals 15 residues.

The rearrangement links TRBV18 to TRBJ1-1; a possible D gene is TRBD1 (5 bases). The CDR3 loop spans 13 amino acids. CDR1 and CDR2 from the germline V gene are KGHSH and LQKENI. V lost 6 bases and J lost 2, with 10 bases in between. In DNA, the CDR3 is TGTGCCAGCTCGCAGGGATTTAACACTGAAGCTTTCTTT. Residues: CASSQGFNTEAFF.

The chain has TRBV5-6 and TRBJ2-2, with 9 bases that match TRBD1. Trimming took 5 bases from V and 2 from J; bases not matched to a gene: 4. This CDR3 comprises 15 residues. Per the germline V gene, CDR1 is SGHDT and CDR2 is YYEEEE. The CDR3 DNA reads TGTGCCAGCAGGAGGACAGGGGCTAACACCGGGGAGCTGTTTTTT. Amino acid sequence: CASRRTGANTGELFF.